The 8 T cell receptor beta chains below all came from one sample that was sequenced in a study of cytomegalovirus exposure and HLA in healthy donors. With 60 Vbeta and 13 Jbeta primers, the PCR was carried out. The assay was immunoSEQ multiplex PCR, and TCRdb's table has in-frame clones only and misses some. In the table there are tens of thousands of clones, roughly three quarters of which are singletons. The specimen was PBMCs. These receptors were taken from a male donor in good health and CMV-seronegative.

The V gene is TRBV5-1, the J gene TRBJ1-4, with 8 bases fitting TRBD1. Germline V gives CDR1 SGHRS, CDR2 YFSETQ. CDR3 length equals 15 residues. Trimming cost V 3 bases and J 7 bases; bases outside gene matches: 8. DNA of the CDR3: TGCGCCAGCAGCTCATTGGACAGGGAAGGTGAAAAACTGTTTTTT. It encodes CASSSLDREGEKLFF.

The chain is built from TRBV4-3 and TRBJ1-4; D unresolved. Germline-derived CDR1 and CDR2 are LGHNA and YSLEER. This CDR3 is 14 amino acids long. The V gene lost 2 bases and the J gene lost 8 bases, with 12 bases spanning the gap. The CDR3 region is CASSQQRRKEKLFF. DNA for the CDR3: TGCGCCAGCAGCCAACAAAGGAGAAAAGAAAAACTGTTTTTT.

The chain is built from TRBV6-6 and TRBJ2-1, with D perhaps matching TRBD2 (5 bases). This CDR3 has 11 amino acids. Germline CDR1 MNHNY, CDR2 SVGAGI (reference sequence). Between the trimmed V and J ends, which lost 4 bases and 8 bases, there was a span of 6 bases. Here the CDR3 reads CASSSRDEQFF. In DNA form, the CDR3 reads TGTGCCAGCAGTTCGCGGGATGAGCAGTTCTTC.

In its sample, this clone was seen once. V is TRBV19 and J is TRBJ1-5; D unclear. V was shortened by 1 base and J by 0 bases, with 10 bases between the two germline ends. The CDR3 totals 16 residues. Germline V CDR1 and CDR2: LNHDA, SQIVND (reference sequence). Here the CDR3 DNA reads TGTGCCAGTAGTATAGCCGCGGACTATAGCAATCAGCCCCAGCATTTT. Its translation: CASSIAADYSNQPQHF.

The chain couples TRBV6-1 to TRBJ1-3; unclear D gene. The CDR3 sequence is 14 residues long. The germline gives CDR1 MNHNS, CDR2 SASEGT. V was pared by 8 bases and J by 1 base, with 12 bases between. The CDR3 loop reads CASVGSASGNTIYF. The CDR3 DNA follows: TGTGCCAGCGTAGGCAGCGCTTCTGGAAACACCATATATTTT.

This clone appeared a single time. This chain connects TRBV7-3 to TRBJ1-1; 7 bases align to TRBD1. The V and J ends lost 3 bases and 1 base, in that order; junction bases with no gene match: 5. The CDR3 loop spans 15 amino acids. The germline CDR1 and CDR2 sequences are SGHTA and FQGTGA. In DNA form, the CDR3 reads TGTGCCAGCAGCTTGGGGGGACAGACGAACACTGAAGCTTTCTTT. It translates to CASSLGGQTNTEAFF.

The chain has TRBV2 and TRBJ2-5, with D possibly being TRBD2 (7 bases). The J call could be wrong; TRBJ2-7 is a better fit for the DNA end. The CDR3 loop spans 15 amino acids. Germline V gives CDR1 SNHLY, CDR2 FYNNEI. CDR3: CATLPTVARGGEQYF. CDR3 nucleotide sequence: TGTGCCACCCTGCCCACGGTAGCGAGGGGGGGCGAGCAGTACTTC.

The J gene is TRBJ2-7, the V gene TRBV6-5; 9 bases are a match to TRBD2. Germline CDR1 MNHEY, CDR2 SVGAGI. V shed 4 bases, J shed 5 bases, and the junction held 9 bases outside the gene matches. The CDR3 spans 15 residues. CDR3 amino acids: CASSSGGTSTHEQYF. The CDR3 DNA sequence: TGTGCCAGCAGTTCAGGGGGGACTAGCACCCACGAGCAGTACTTC.